This TCR beta chain derives from a study of shared clonotypes between healthy human individuals. Findings of the study overall: A limitation of the genetic and exposure-history diversity represented arose from few donors. Naive CD4 clonotypes overlapped across a handful of donors at around 4.8%.

This CDR3 has 13 amino acids. Germline V gene sequence: CDR1 MNHEY, CDR2 SVGAGI. The germline V and J ends were trimmed by 11 bases and 2 bases, with 15 bases remaining between them. Each donor was a Caucasian adult residing in Nashville, Tennessee. Deep was the level at which the assay was run. This table comes from immunoSEQ multiplex PCR, and its TCRdb copy is limited to in-frame clones, with some not included. The top ten clones hold 0.39% of a sample with 2.3 million or so clones, 85% to 95% of them seen once. About this clone itself: Antigen specificity is unknown.

The sample consisted of naive CD4+ T cells from PBMCs. The subset was: CD45RA+ positively selected. This chain links TRBV6-5 with TRBJ1-1; possibly TRBD1 for D (6 bases). The receptor was derived from a man younger than 35 in good health. Some clones in this sample may be carry-over from other donors' samples. This chain's CDR3 is CAVLGGFNTEAFF. CDR3 DNA: TGTGCCGTCCTTGGGGGCTTTAACACTGAAGCTTTCTTT.